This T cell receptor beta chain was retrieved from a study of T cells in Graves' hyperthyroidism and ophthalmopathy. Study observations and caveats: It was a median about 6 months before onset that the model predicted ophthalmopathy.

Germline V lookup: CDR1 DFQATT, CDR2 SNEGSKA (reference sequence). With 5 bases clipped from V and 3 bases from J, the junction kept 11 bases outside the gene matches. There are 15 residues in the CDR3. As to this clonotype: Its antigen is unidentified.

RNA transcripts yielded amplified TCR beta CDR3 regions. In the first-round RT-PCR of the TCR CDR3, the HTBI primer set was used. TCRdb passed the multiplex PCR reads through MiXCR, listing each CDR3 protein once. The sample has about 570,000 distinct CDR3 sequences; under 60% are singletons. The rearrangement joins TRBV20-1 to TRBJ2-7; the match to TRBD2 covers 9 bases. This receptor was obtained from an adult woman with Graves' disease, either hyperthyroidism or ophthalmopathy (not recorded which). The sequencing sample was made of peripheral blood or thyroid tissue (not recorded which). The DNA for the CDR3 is TGCAGTGCTCCCGGGACTAGCAGGTACATCTACGAGCAGTACTTC. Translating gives CSAPGTSRYIYEQYF.